Following are 26 T cell receptor beta chains from one sample sequenced in a study of T cell repertoires in cytomegalovirus infection (dated by TCRdb to about 2019). The sequencer was an Illumina HiSeq 1500. TCRdb took the public reads, trimmed them with fastp at Q25, ran MiXCR for clone calling and kept in-frame beta chains. Rows are unified per CDR3 protein, each entry keeping the most common DNA and genes. The sample table shows more than 150,000 distinct CDR3 sequences, and approximately 19% are seen once. The top ten clones comprise about 3% of the sample. The sequenced sample was PBMCs. The origin of the receptors is a human donor in good health (CMV status not recorded). Some clones in this sample may be carry-over from other donors' samples.

Worth noting for this clonotype: Being one base from a much bigger clone, this may be a read error. CDR3 protein: CASSSCTGATNTEAFF. For the CDR3, the DNA is TGTGCCAGCAGTTCTTGTACAGGGGCGACGAACACTGAAGCTTTCTTT. The chain links TRBV12-3 or TRBV12-4 to TRBJ1-1; 7 bases match TRBD1. The CDR3 contains 16 residues. After removal of 4 bases from V and 1 base from J, the junction contained 9 bases not matched to a gene.

This clonotype was found many times. V usage is TRBV6-1 and J usage is TRBJ1-1; D call uncertain. The CDR3 loop spans 13 amino acids. The germline V gene has CDR1 MNHNS and CDR2 SASEGT. V lost 5 bases, J lost 0 bases, and 7 bases lay in between. Here the CDR3 DNA reads TGTGCCAGCAGTTTGTCAGTGAACACTGAAGCTTTCTTT. Its protein is CASSLSVNTEAFF.

The chain employs TRBV20-1 and TRBJ1-1; the D gene is possibly TRBD1 (5 bases). V dropped 5 bases and J dropped 2 bases, with 18 bases sitting between them. This CDR3 is 15 amino acids long. The germline V gene encodes CDR1 DFQATT and CDR2 SNEGSKA (reference sequence). CDR3 in amino acids: CSALGPLRGNTEAFF. CDR3 nucleotide sequence: TGCAGTGCTCTTGGGCCCTTAAGGGGAAACACTGAAGCTTTCTTT.

CDR3 amino acids: CASGGASGTYEQYF. The CDR3 nucleotides are TGCGCCAGCGGCGGGGCTAGCGGCACCTACGAGCAGTACTTC. This chain uses TRBV5-1 with TRBJ2-7; 7 bases are a match to TRBD2. Germline V gene sequence: CDR1 SGHRS, CDR2 YFSETQ. With 7 bases clipped from V and 2 bases from J, the junction kept 9 bases outside the gene matches. The CDR3 is made up of 14 amino acids.

The V gene is TRBV7-6, the J gene TRBJ2-3; D remains unclear. Per the germline V gene, CDR1 is SGHVS and CDR2 is FNYEAQ. The CDR3 has 18 amino acids. Trimming removed 1 base at V and 0 bases at J, with 17 bases between. The CDR3 here is CASSLGDLPLSSTDTQYF. DNA for the CDR3: TGTGCCAGCAGCTTAGGCGATCTGCCTCTTTCTAGCACAGATACGCAGTATTTT.

Details on this clonotype: A much larger clone is a single base away; this may be a read error. The chain links TRBV7-2 to TRBJ1-2, with D tentatively TRBD1 (6 bases). The V gene's germline CDR1 is SGHTA and CDR2 FQGNSA. V gave up 7 bases and J gave up 4 bases, with 16 bases separating them. The CDR3 runs 14 residues. In DNA form, the CDR3 reads TGTGCCAGCACCAAGGAGGGGACAAGCTATGGCTACACCTTC. It encodes CASTKEGTSYGYTF.

This clonotype was detected ten times or more. This chain connects TRBV7-2 to TRBJ1-5, with D perhaps matching TRBD1 (6 bases). This CDR3 spans 15 amino acids. Per germline, CDR1 SGHTA and CDR2 FQGNSA. Trimming took 5 bases from V and 1 from J, leaving 12 bases between them. CDR3 sequence reads: CASSLTGLSNQPQHF. The CDR3 DNA is TGTGCCAGCAGCCTCACAGGGTTGAGCAATCAGCCCCAGCATTTT.

The sample holds many counts of this clonotype. CDR3 residues: CASIATNSNQPQHF. The CDR3 DNA follows: TGTGCCAGCATAGCGACAAATAGCAATCAGCCCCAGCATTTT. The chain uses TRBV6-1 and TRBJ1-5, with unresolved D. This CDR3 comprises 14 residues. Germline CDR1 and CDR2: MNHNS and SASEGT. V dropped 7 bases and J dropped 0 bases, with 10 bases sitting between them.

The chain employs TRBV20-1 and TRBJ2-7; D is undetermined. The length of the CDR3 is 12 residues. The germline V and J ends were trimmed by 6 bases and 5 bases, with 14 bases remaining between them. Germline V CDR1 and CDR2: DFQATT, SNEGSKA (reference sequence). CDR3 nucleotide sequence: TGCAGTGCCCGTGAGAAGAGAGACGAGCAGTACTTC. It encodes CSAREKRDEQYF.

The chain joins TRBV27 to TRBJ2-6; TRBD1 matches 7 bases. CDR3 length: 17 residues. Germline CDR1 is MNHEY and CDR2 is SMNVEV (reference sequence). V was pared by 5 bases and J by 4 bases, with 11 bases of the junction left unmatched. In nucleotides, the CDR3 is TGTGCCAGCAGTCCACGGACAGGAACCAGGGGGGCCAACGTCCTGACTTTC. Its protein is CASSPRTGTRGANVLTF.

This clonotype was picked up a small number of times. V and J are TRBV6-5 and TRBJ1-1; D gene ambiguous. Trimming took off 4 bases at V and 6 bases at J, with 15 bases between the two ends. Per the germline V gene, CDR1 is MNHEY and CDR2 is SVGAGI. The CDR3 runs 14 residues. DNA for the CDR3: TGTGCCAGCAGTTCCCACATGGGGTTGGCTGAAGCTTTCTTT. Translated: CASSSHMGLAEAFF.

This clonotype was seen many times. The chain couples TRBV12-3 or TRBV12-4 to TRBJ2-1, with 7 positions matching TRBD2. The CDR3 is made up of 15 amino acids. The V and J ends lost 5 bases and 0 bases, in that order; junction bases with no gene match: 4. For the CDR3, the DNA is TGTGCCAGCAGTCCACTAGCGTACTCCTACAATGAGCAGTTCTTC. It is translated as CASSPLAYSYNEQFF.

This clonotype was seen ten or more times. V and J are TRBV7-2 and TRBJ1-6; D gene unclear. Per the germline V gene, CDR1 is SGHTA and CDR2 is FQGNSA. The CDR3 covers 14 residues. Trimming removed 7 bases from V and 8 bases from J, with 15 bases in between. The CDR3 reads CASTLGWGHSPLHF. The DNA for the CDR3 is TGTGCCAGCACCCTAGGTTGGGGTCATTCACCCCTCCACTTT. The whole variable domain, filled in from reference TRBV7-2 and TRBJ1-6, reads GAGVSQSPSNKVTEKGKDVELRCDPISGHTALYWYRQSLGQGLEFLIYFQGNSAPDKSGLPSDRFSAERTGGSVSTLTIQRTQQEDSAVYLCASTLGWGHSPLHFGNGTRLTVT.

This clonotype showed up just a few times. The chain employs TRBV25-1 and TRBJ1-4, with D possibly TRBD1 on 5 matching bases. Trimming left V 3 bases short and J 2 bases short, with 13 bases between. The CDR3 covers 16 residues. Germline V gene data show CDR1 as MGHDK and CDR2 as SYGVNS. CDR3 in DNA: TGTGCCAGCAGTGATCGTCAGGGTGAGACTAATGAAAAACTGTTTTTT. This encodes CASSDRQGETNEKLFF.

Many counts were recorded for this clonotype. This chain links TRBV6-2 or TRBV6-3 with TRBJ2-5; TRBD1 is a possible D gene (6 bases). This CDR3 region has 15 residues. Germline V gene lookup returns CDR1 MNHEY and CDR2 SVGEGT. Trimming pared 5 bases from V and 5 bases from J, leaving 18 bases between. The CDR3: CASSRIKQGVETQYF. The CDR3, as DNA: TGTGCCAGCAGTCGGATCAAACAGGGAGTGGAGACCCAGTACTTC.

The chain combines TRBV23-1 with TRBJ2-7; unclear D gene. TRBV23-1 is reported as an ORF; its role is uncertain. Trimming cost V 2 bases and J 2 bases, with 7 bases left between them. The CDR3 spans 13 residues. The CDR3: CASSQVGPYEQYF. The CDR3 DNA sequence: TGCGCCAGCAGTCAAGTAGGTCCCTACGAGCAGTACTTC.

This clonotype was observed at least ten times. The chain uses TRBV12-3 or TRBV12-4 and TRBJ1-1; D is undetermined. Trimming cost V 3 bases and J 0 bases, with 5 bases left between them. The CDR3 has 13 amino acids. In DNA, the CDR3 is TGTGCCAGCAGTTTTGTTATGAACACTGAAGCTTTCTTT. This encodes CASSFVMNTEAFF.

This clonotype occurred a few times. This chain joins TRBV6-1 and TRBJ2-3; possibly TRBD2 for D (6 bases). The ends were cut back, 0 bases at V and 5 bases at J, with 12 bases in the middle. CDR1 MNHNS and CDR2 SASEGT come from the germline V gene. The CDR3 extends over 15 amino acids. The CDR3 is CASSEASQGGDTQYF. CDR3 sequence (DNA): TGTGCCAGCAGTGAAGCGAGTCAGGGAGGAGATACGCAGTATTTT.

The rearrangement links TRBV7-9 to TRBJ2-5; no clear D. V lost 0 bases and J lost 1, with 9 bases in between. CDR1 SEHNR and CDR2 FQNEAQ come from the germline V gene (reference sequence). The CDR3 is made up of 15 amino acids. This CDR3 reads CASSLAAQIQETQYF. The CDR3, as DNA: TGTGCCAGCAGCTTAGCAGCACAGATCCAAGAGACCCAGTACTTC.

This clonotype appeared many times. This chain uses TRBV7-8 with TRBJ2-1; no clear D gene. The germline V gene has CDR1 SGHVS and CDR2 FQNEAQ. The CDR3 consists of 16 residues. V was trimmed by 2 bases and J by 4 bases, leaving 15 bases between them. The CDR3 DNA sequence: TGTGCCAGCAGCTTAATATCCGGGCCCTTATACAATGAGCAGTTCTTC. This gives the protein CASSLISGPLYNEQFF.

In regard to this clonotype: Germline and junction disagree at one end, which may indicate a read error. The chain joins TRBV4-1 to TRBJ1-5; TRBD1 matches 8 bases. The CDR3 covers 15 residues. Germline lookup yields CDR1 MGHRA and CDR2 YSYEKL. The CDR3 reads CASSRTGFGDQPQHF. The CDR3 DNA reads TGTGCCAGCAGCCGGACAGGGTTCGGCGATCAGCCCCAGCATTTT.

This clonotype has a count of ten or more. This chain joins TRBV9 and TRBJ2-1; D possibly corresponds to TRBD2 (6 bases). Germline CDR1 reads SGDLS; CDR2 reads YYNGEE. The CDR3 has 13 residues. V shed 2 bases and J shed 7 bases, with 10 bases lying between them. The CDR3: CASSVGTPNEQFF. As DNA, the CDR3 is TGTGCCAGCAGCGTGGGGACTCCTAATGAGCAGTTCTTC.

This clonotype was seen once. The chain carries TRBV28 and TRBJ1-4; D perhaps matches TRBD1 (5 bases). Trimming left V 6 bases short and J 12 bases short, with 14 bases between. From germline, CDR1 is MDHEN and CDR2 SYDVKM. The CDR3 is made up of 12 amino acids. Here the CDR3 reads CASSAGYGELFF. Written as DNA, the CDR3 is TGTGCCAGCAGCGCAGGGTATGGGGAACTGTTTTTT. The full variable domain, with the rest looked up from reference TRBV28 and TRBJ1-4, is DVKVTQSSRYLVKRTGEKVFLECVQDMDHENMFWYRQDPGLGLRLIYFSYDVKMKEKGDIPEGYSVSREKKERFSLILESASTNQTSMYLCASSAGYGELFFGSGTQLSVL.

The CDR3 protein is CSAMGFNYGYTF. The DNA of the CDR3 is TGCAGCGCTATGGGATTCAACTATGGCTACACCTTC. The rearrangement links TRBV29-1 to TRBJ1-2, with unresolved D. V gave up 7 bases and J gave up 2 bases, with 11 bases separating them. CDR1 and CDR2 from the germline V gene are SQVTM and ANQGSEA. This CDR3 region has 12 residues.

This chain uses TRBV4-1 with TRBJ2-1; D remains ambiguous. Trimming took off 11 bases at V and 1 base at J, with 15 bases between the two ends. The CDR3 loop spans 14 amino acids. Germline CDR1 and CDR2: MGHRA and YSYEKL. In DNA, the CDR3 is TGCGCCTCTTCCCCCAGTGTATCCTACAATGAGCAGTTCTTC. This sequence encodes CASSPSVSYNEQFF.

The rearrangement joins TRBV3-1 to TRBJ2-2; 7 bases line up with TRBD1. The germline V gene has CDR1 LGHDT and CDR2 YNNKEL (reference sequence). V gave up 0 bases and J gave up 7 bases; unmatched junction bases: 5. The CDR3 extends over 15 amino acids. CDR3 DNA sequence: TGTGCCAGCAGCCAAGACCGAGACAGGGTCGGGGAGCTGTTTTTT. Amino acid sequence: CASSQDRDRVGELFF.